Listed here are 31 T cell receptor beta chains from one sample, sequenced in a study of naive and memory T cell subsets. The beta constant-region primer was an equimolar mix of two oligonucleotides covering TRBC1 and TRBC2. TCRdb re-called the UMI-ligation and nested PCR reads with MiXCR, one entry per CDR3 protein. The repertoire holds around 90,000 distinct CDR3 sequences, with around 6.5% as singletons. The specimen was central memory CD4+ T cells from blood. These receptors came from a human donor in good health.

This clonotype has at least ten counts. The chain is built from TRBV28 and TRBJ1-2; no reliable D call. V gave up 2 bases and J gave up 3 bases, with 7 bases separating them. CDR1 is MDHEN, CDR2 SYDVKM, per germline. The CDR3 is 13 amino acids. The CDR3 DNA is TGTGCCAGCAGTTTAAGGGTGTACTATGGCTACACCTTC. It translates to CASSLRVYYGYTF.

The CDR3 region has the DNA TGTGCCAGCAGTCGGAACAGGGTGCGGGAGACCCAGTACTTC. Amino acids: CASSRNRVRETQYF. This sequence joins TRBV6-5 and TRBJ2-5; TRBD1 is a possible D gene (6 bases). The CDR3 loop spans 14 amino acids. Trimming shortened V by 5 bases and J by 5 bases, and 15 bases separated the two germline ends. The V gene's germline CDR1 is MNHEY and CDR2 SVGAGI.

The genes are TRBV20-1 and TRBJ2-3; D might be TRBD2 (7 bases). The germline V and J ends were trimmed by 3 bases and 3 bases, with 16 bases remaining between them. Germline V gene data show CDR1 as DFQATT and CDR2 as SNEGSKA (reference sequence). This CDR3 has 15 residues. As DNA, the CDR3 is TGCAGTGCTAGTGGGGGGGGGCACGTGACAGATACGCAGTATTTT. Translated: CSASGGGHVTDTQYF.

Many counts were recorded for this clonotype. The chain joins TRBV7-3 to TRBJ1-1; maybe TRBD1 (5 bases). Per the germline V gene, CDR1 is SGHTA and CDR2 is FQGTGA. Trimming cost V 1 base and J 1 base, with 7 bases left between them. The CDR3 is 14 amino acids. For the CDR3, the DNA is TGTGCCAGCAGCTTAAGGGGCAGGAACACTGAAGCTTTCTTT. Encoded protein: CASSLRGRNTEAFF.

This clonotype showed up just a few times. This sequence joins TRBV20-1 and TRBJ2-7; 7 nucleotides agree with TRBD1. Germline CDR1 DFQATT, CDR2 SNEGSKA (reference sequence). V gave up 0 bases and J gave up 3 bases; unmatched junction bases: 8. CDR3 length equals 15 residues. The DNA of the CDR3 is TGCAGTGCTAGAGATAAAAGGACAGGTGTCTACGAGCAGTACTTC. As protein: CSARDKRTGVYEQYF.

This clonotype was counted ten times or more. The V call is TRBV28, the J call TRBJ1-5; D may be TRBD1 (5 bases). Germline CDR1 is MDHEN and CDR2 is SYDVKM. The CDR3 is 13 residues long. V was clipped by 6 bases and J by 6 bases, with 12 bases between them. The DNA for the CDR3 is TGTGCCAGCAGCCGCGAGGGGATTCAGCCCCAGCATTTT. Translated: CASSREGIQPQHF.

This clonotype was picked up many times. The rearrangement links TRBV5-1 to TRBJ1-4, with D possibly being TRBD1 (6 bases). Germline CDR1 is SGHRS and CDR2 is YFSETQ. This CDR3 has 16 residues. Trimming pared 4 bases from V and 0 bases from J, leaving 13 bases between. CDR3 in amino acids: CASSVGQPATNEKLFF. The CDR3 bases are TGCGCCAGCAGCGTCGGACAGCCCGCAACTAATGAAAAACTGTTTTTT.

The chain is built from TRBV7-2 and TRBJ2-7; 10 bases align to TRBD2. The CDR3 length is 16 residues. Germline CDR1 is SGHTA and CDR2 is FQGNSA. V lost 1 base to trimming and J lost 4 bases; unmatched junction nucleotides: 7. CDR3 bases: TGTGCCAGCAGCTTAGGATTGGAACTAGCGGGATACGAGCAGTACTTC. Encoded protein: CASSLGLELAGYEQYF.

The gene calls are TRBV18 and TRBJ1-1; 9 nucleotides align to TRBD1. J lost 1 base, V lost 6 bases, and 6 bases had no gene match. Germline CDR1 and CDR2: KGHSH and LQKENI. The CDR3 has 15 residues. The CDR3 DNA reads TGTGCCAGCTCCCAACAGGGGGCAAGGAACACTGAAGCTTTCTTT. Translated, it gives CASSQQGARNTEAFF.

This clonotype was observed at least ten times. The V call is TRBV3-1, the J call TRBJ1-5; D possibly corresponds to TRBD1 (6 bases). CDR1 is LGHDT, CDR2 YNNKEL, per germline (reference sequence). The CDR3 runs 13 residues. Trimming cost V 2 bases and J 8 bases, with 10 bases left between them. Written as DNA, the CDR3 is TGTGCCAGCAGCCAAAATAGGGGGGAGCCCCAGCATTTT. This encodes CASSQNRGEPQHF.

The genes are TRBV5-5 and TRBJ2-6; possible D gene TRBD1, 5 bases. V shed 1 base and J shed 2 bases, with 7 bases lying between them. This CDR3 comprises 15 residues. Germline CDR1 SGHKS, CDR2 YYEKEE (reference sequence). CDR3 DNA: TGTGCCAGCAGCTTGATAGGGGCTGGGGCCAACGTCCTGACTTTC. Encoded protein: CASSLIGAGANVLTF. The whole variable domain, filled in from reference TRBV5-5 and TRBJ2-6, reads DAGVTQSPTHLIKTRGQQVTLRCSPISGHKSVSWYQQVLGQGPQFIFQYYEKEERGRGNFPDRFSARQFPNYSSELNVNALLLGDSALYLCASSLIGAGANVLTFGAGSRLTVL.

This clonotype was found many times. The V call is TRBV20-1, the J call TRBJ2-5; 10 bases match TRBD2. The CDR3 spans 14 residues. Trimming removed 3 bases from V and 2 bases from J; junction bases left unmatched: 3. The germline V gene has CDR1 DFQATT and CDR2 SNEGSKA (reference sequence). The CDR3 DNA reads TGCAGTGCTAGTAGCGGGGGGACACAAGAGACCCAGTACTTC. The encoded protein is CSASSGGTQETQYF.

Many counts were recorded for this clonotype. The V gene is TRBV7-9, the J gene TRBJ2-3; D gene uncertain. The V gene's germline CDR1 is SEHNR and CDR2 FQNEAQ (reference sequence). The CDR3 is 13 residues long. Trimming removed 4 bases from V and 1 base from J, with 6 bases in between. The CDR3 bases are TGTGCCAGCAGCTCTGCCGGCACAGATACGCAGTATTTT. Translation: CASSSAGTDTQYF.

This clonotype came up many times. V and J are TRBV20-1 and TRBJ2-7; D is undetermined. Germline V gene data show CDR1 as DFQATT and CDR2 as SNEGSKA (reference sequence). V dropped 5 bases and J dropped 4 bases, with 6 bases sitting between them. The CDR3 has 10 amino acids. CDR3 DNA: TGCAGTGCTTACCAGTACGAGCAGTACTTC. Protein sequence: CSAYQYEQYF.

This clonotype was observed many times. V and J are TRBV9 and TRBJ1-3; D gene unclear. V gave up 4 bases and J gave up 7 bases, with 21 bases separating them. There are 16 residues in the CDR3. Germline assignment: CDR1 SGDLS and CDR2 YYNGEE. In nucleotides, the CDR3 is TGTGCCAGCAGCCCACGATCGTCAATGGCCAGTAACACCATATATTTT. It encodes CASSPRSSMASNTIYF.

This sequence joins TRBV19 and TRBJ2-1; the D is unclear. This CDR3 contains 12 residues. Trimming took off 3 bases at V and 7 bases at J, with 7 bases between the two ends. Per germline, CDR1 LNHDA and CDR2 SQIVND (reference sequence). The CDR3 DNA reads as TGTGCCAGTAGTATCCGGGCTAATGAGCAGTTCTTC. It codes for CASSIRANEQFF.

This chain joins TRBV7-9 and TRBJ2-3; D remains ambiguous. From germline, CDR1 is SEHNR and CDR2 FQNEAQ (reference sequence). The CDR3 is made up of 13 amino acids. Between the trimmed V and J ends, which lost 5 bases and 4 bases, there was a span of 10 bases. The CDR3 nucleotides read TGTGCCAGCAGCCCCAAGGGTCCAGATACGCAGTATTTT. It translates to CASSPKGPDTQYF.

This clonotype was counted between two and nine times. One end of the junction varies from germline; a read error may be responsible. This chain connects TRBV2 to TRBJ1-1, with no clear D. Germline values: CDR1 SNHLY, CDR2 FYNNEI. The CDR3 has 14 residues. The CDR3 bases are TGTGCCATCAGTGTTCGGGGAGGGAACACTGAAGCTTTCTTT. Translation gives CAISVRGGNTEAFF.

The V gene is TRBV20-1, the J gene TRBJ1-1; no clear D. The CDR3 length is 13 residues. Trimming stripped 1 base from V and 2 bases from J, with 8 bases between. CDR1 is DFQATT and CDR2 is SNEGSKA in the germline V gene (reference sequence). The CDR3 sequence is CSARGRSNTEAFF. The CDR3 region has the DNA TGCAGTGCTAGAGGCAGATCCAACACTGAAGCTTTCTTT.

This sequence joins TRBV9 and TRBJ2-5; D might be TRBD2 (6 bases). Germline V gives CDR1 SGDLS, CDR2 YYNGEE. Trimming stripped 0 bases from V and 6 bases from J, with 15 bases between. The CDR3 is made up of 15 amino acids. The CDR3 loop reads CASSVGGTSFQTQYF. The CDR3 DNA reads as TGTGCCAGCAGCGTAGGCGGGACCTCCTTTCAGACCCAGTACTTC.

The chain joins TRBV6-6 to TRBJ2-3; tentative D call: TRBD2 (5 bases). V was shortened by 6 bases and J by 4 bases, with 14 bases between the two germline ends. Germline CDR1 is MNHNY and CDR2 is SVGAGI (reference sequence). The CDR3 is 14 residues long. Here the CDR3 reads CASSQVGGPDTQYF. DNA for the CDR3: TGTGCCAGCAGCCAAGTCGGCGGGCCAGATACGCAGTATTTT.

In its sample, this clonotype was seen a few times. The chain is built from TRBV7-6 and TRBJ1-5; unclear D gene. This CDR3 is 13 amino acids long. Per germline, CDR1 SGHVS and CDR2 FNYEAQ. The germline V and J ends were trimmed by 0 bases and 4 bases, with 4 bases remaining between them. DNA of the CDR3: TGTGCCAGCAGCTTAGCAGAAAATCAGCCCCAGCATTTT. It codes for CASSLAENQPQHF.

This clonotype occurred many times. This chain links TRBV7-9 with TRBJ1-6; TRBD1 might be the D (5 bases). The germline V gene encodes CDR1 SEHNR and CDR2 FQNEAQ (reference sequence). V dropped 11 bases and J dropped 12 bases, with 17 bases sitting between them. The CDR3 consists of 12 residues. This CDR3 is CASRRSGGPLHF. DNA for the CDR3: TGTGCCTCCCGACGGAGTGGGGGACCCCTCCACTTT.

Many counts were recorded for this clonotype. In nucleotides, the CDR3 is TGTGCCACCAGCAGAGTTGGAGGGGAGAACTATGGCTACACCTTC. This translates into CATSRVGGENYGYTF. V is TRBV15 and J is TRBJ1-2; D is perhaps TRBD1 (5 bases). Trimming pared 1 base from V and 2 bases from J, leaving 11 bases between. The CDR3 extends over 15 amino acids. The germline CDR1 and CDR2 sequences are LNHNV and YYDKDF (reference sequence).

This clonotype was counted between two and nine times. The V and J genes are TRBV4-2 and TRBJ2-2; the match to TRBD1 covers 9 bases. The CDR3 spans 18 residues. V shed 4 bases and J 2 bases; nucleotides not matched to a gene: 11. Germline CDR1 LGHNA, CDR2 YNFKEQ. The CDR3 region has the DNA TGTGCCAGCAGCCCCACCCCCACAGGGGGCGCAAACACCGGGGAGCTGTTTTTT. This gives the protein CASSPTPTGGANTGELFF.

This clonotype was observed a few times. CDR3 residues: CAIDSGTGVGGELFF. CDR3 in DNA: TGTGCCATCGACTCCGGGACAGGGGTTGGCGGGGAGCTGTTTTTT. The rearrangement links TRBV12-3 or TRBV12-4 to TRBJ2-2; 10 positions agree with TRBD1. Trimming took 10 bases from V and 7 from J; bases not matched to a gene: 12. The CDR3 extends over 15 amino acids.

The chain recombines TRBV11-2 with TRBJ2-4; D ambiguous. This CDR3 has 14 residues. The germline V and J ends were trimmed by 1 base and 1 base, with 5 bases remaining between them. Germline-derived CDR1 and CDR2 are SGHAT and FQNNGV. The CDR3 DNA follows: TGTGCCAGCAGCTTAGGGTGGGCCAAAAACATTCAGTACTTC. It yields the protein CASSLGWAKNIQYF. Based on the CDR3 plus reference TRBV11-2 and TRBJ2-4, the full variable domain is EAGVAQSPRYKIIEKRQSVAFWCNPISGHATLYWYQQILGQGPKLLIQFQNNGVVDDSQLPKDRFSAERLKGVDSTLKIQPAKLEDSAVYLCASSLGWAKNIQYFGAGTRLSVL.

The CDR3 spells CASSPPPGLADEQYF. CDR3 nucleotide sequence: TGTGCCAGCTCACCACCACCGGGGCTAGCTGACGAGCAGTACTTC. This rearrangement joins TRBV18 to TRBJ2-7; D tentatively fits TRBD1 or TRBD2 (5 bases each). CDR1 and CDR2 (germline): KGHSH, LQKENI. The V gene lost 0 bases and the J gene lost 5 bases, with 14 bases spanning the gap. The CDR3 runs to 15 residues.

The rearrangement links TRBV20-1 to TRBJ1-5; unclear D gene. The CDR3 sequence is 13 residues long. From germline, CDR1 is DFQATT and CDR2 SNEGSKA (reference sequence). V shed 0 bases and J shed 6 bases, with 9 bases lying between them. The CDR3 sequence: CSARDSGPQPQHF. CDR3 sequence (DNA): TGCAGTGCTAGAGATTCCGGGCCTCAGCCCCAGCATTTT.

This clonotype was seen repeatedly, ten times or more. DNA for the CDR3: TGTGCCAGCAGCCCTAGGGTTCTAACTAATGAAAAACTGTTTTTT. It is translated as CASSPRVLTNEKLFF. J is TRBJ1-4 and V is TRBV5-5; D is ambiguous. The V gene's germline CDR1 is SGHKS and CDR2 YYEKEE (reference sequence). This CDR3 has 15 amino acids. Trimming stripped 4 bases from V and 1 base from J, with 11 bases between.

This clonotype has at least ten counts. This rearrangement joins TRBV12-3 or TRBV12-4 to TRBJ1-1; 9 nucleotides agree with TRBD1. CDR3 size: 15 residues. With 5 bases clipped from V and 4 bases from J, the junction kept 8 bases outside the gene matches. CDR3 DNA sequence: TGTGCCAGCAGTCCGGGACAGGGCCTGGGCACTGAAGCTTTCTTT. This codes for CASSPGQGLGTEAFF.